This T cell receptor beta chain was observed in a study of cytomegalovirus exposure and HLA in healthy donors. Study observations and caveats: When the data were analyzed later, several of the most significant clusters appeared to be linked to common viral pathogens.

In regard to this clone: Its antigen remains unidentified.

After removal of 4 bases from V and 7 bases from J, the junction contained 9 bases not matched to a gene. The CDR3 runs to 15 residues. Germline V CDR1 and CDR2: SGHNT, YYREEE (reference sequence). The PCR used 60 Vbeta and 13 Jbeta primers. TCRdb's table, derived via immunoSEQ multiplex PCR, lists solely in-frame clones and lacks some. The sample contains about 140,000 clones, roughly two thirds of which appear only once. This clonotype was obtained from a male donor in good health and CMV-seronegative. The rearrangement links TRBV5-4 to TRBJ2-1; TRBD1 matches 9 bases. Sequencing was carried out using PBMCs. CDR3 region: CASSKPGQGHNEQFF. The CDR3 DNA reads as TGTGCCAGCAGCAAACCGGGACAGGGCCATAATGAGCAGTTCTTC.